This paragraph reports one T cell receptor beta chain. These data come from a study of lymphopenia after photon versus proton radiotherapy. CDR1 and CDR2 from the germline V gene are SGHNT and YENEEA. The CDR3 has 14 amino acids. Deletions cut 1 base from V and 4 bases from J, with 7 bases between. Libraries were prepared by immunoSEQ multiplex PCR; TCRdb keeps only in-frame clonotypes and omits some of them. This sample has 55,000 to 75,000 clones, with approximately 90% found just once. The genes are TRBV11-3 and TRBJ2-2; a possible D gene is TRBD2 (5 bases). The TCR was taken from a woman in her sixties or seventies with pancreatic cancer. Sequenced material: peripheral blood, taken from a patient treated with photon-based radiotherapy. The CDR3 bases are TGTGCCAGCAGCTTAGTTCGGGGCACCGGGGAGCTGTTTTTT. Its protein product is CASSLVRGTGELFF. Together with reference TRBV11-3 and TRBJ2-2, the CDR3 gives the full variable domain: EAGVVQSPRYKIIEKKQPVAFWCNPISGHNTLYWYLQNLGQGPELLIRYENEEAVDDSQLPKDRFSAERLKGVDSTLKIQPAELGDSAVYLCASSLVRGTGELFFGEGSRLTVL.